This T cell receptor (beta chain) came from a study of blood T cell repertoires in COVID-19. Across the whole study: Researchers got acute and convalescent COVID-19 samples from the United States, Italy and Spain. Sample material is recorded as cDNA or gDNA derived from T cells, B-cell-depleted T cells, or PBMCs.

Authors' methods: Reference gene primer amplification in the assay estimated nucleated cell counts. Using immunoSEQ multiplex PCR, the repertoire was profiled, and TCRdb retains in-frame clones only, with some absent. The V and J calls and clone size come from that table; D and trimming were worked out from the DNA. The sample has around 100,000 clones, approximately 84% seen once. The V and J ends lost 2 bases and 5 bases respectively, with 9 bases between them. The germline CDR1 and CDR2 sequences are KGHSH and LQKENI. The CDR3 extends over 13 amino acids. The TCR comes from a man between 25 and 39 years old in a cohort sampled during active COVID-19. Sequences were obtained from peripheral blood. This chain uses TRBV18 with TRBJ2-5, with a weak D call TRBD2 (5 bases). The CDR3 here is CASSPGLAETQYF. The CDR3 DNA reads as TGTGCCAGCTCACCAGGGCTAGCCGAGACCCAGTACTTC.